This passage covers 30 T cell receptor beta chains from one sample sequenced in a study of blood T cell repertoires in COVID-19. Measured with immunoSEQ multiplex PCR; TCRdb has only the in-frame clones, and not every one. The repertoire holds some 130,000 clones, with approximately 84% as singletons. Source material: peripheral blood. Receptor source: a man in his 70s with acute or convalescent COVID-19.

J is TRBJ1-2 and V is TRBV6-6, with TRBD1 as a possible D gene (6 bases). Per the germline V gene, CDR1 is MNHNY and CDR2 is SVGAGI (reference sequence). This CDR3 region has 15 residues. V was cut by 2 bases and J by 7 bases, with 17 bases left in between. As DNA, the CDR3 is TGTGCCAGCAGTTACCCGAGGAGAGGGGGAAGTGGCTACACCTTC. Protein product: CASSYPRRGGSGYTF.

The chain joins TRBV28 to TRBJ1-1, with 8 bases aligning to TRBD1. Per germline, CDR1 MDHEN and CDR2 SYDVKM. J gave up 1 base and V 3 bases, and 4 bases lay outside the gene matches. This CDR3 is built from 15 residues. The CDR3 is CASSLGGQGNTEAFF. As DNA, the CDR3 is TGTGCCAGCAGTTTGGGCGGACAGGGGAACACTGAAGCTTTCTTT.

CDR3 sequence: CASSLGQVSTQYF. CDR3 in DNA: TGTGCCAGCAGCCTAGGCCAGGTATCTACCCAGTACTTC. The gene calls are TRBV7-8 and TRBJ2-5; D is ambiguous. CDR1 and CDR2 (germline): SGHVS, FQNEAQ. The CDR3 length is 13 residues. Trimming cost V 5 bases and J 8 bases, with 15 bases left between them.

The chain links TRBV5-4 to TRBJ2-5; D gene uncertain. CDR1 and CDR2 (germline): SGHNT, YYREEE (reference sequence). Trimming stripped 0 bases from V and 2 bases from J, with 11 bases between. CDR3 length: 15 residues. The CDR3, as DNA: TGTGCCAGCAGCTTGGTTCCAGGAACTCAAGAGACCCAGTACTTC. Protein product: CASSLVPGTQETQYF.

The CDR3 protein is CASSERGGADTQYF. Written as DNA, the CDR3 is TGCGCCAGCAGTGAGAGGGGAGGTGCAGATACGCAGTATTTT. This chain uses TRBV10-1 with TRBJ2-3; the D gene is possibly TRBD2 (6 bases). The germline gives CDR1 WNHNN, CDR2 SYGVQD (reference sequence). CDR3 length: 14 residues. V was shortened by 2 bases and J by 4 bases, with 10 bases between the two germline ends.

The chain uses TRBV30 and TRBJ1-1; 8 nucleotides match TRBD1. Unmatched junction bases numbered 2, after V lost 5 bases and J lost 0 bases. The CDR3 runs 13 residues. Germline CDR1 GTSNPN, CDR2 SVGIG (reference sequence). CDR3 loop: CAWGDRLNTEAFF. The CDR3 coding sequence is TGTGCCTGGGGGGACAGGCTGAACACTGAAGCTTTCTTT. Looking up the rest from reference TRBV30 and TRBJ1-1 gives the full variable domain: SQTIHQWPATLVQPVGSPLSLECTVEGTSNPNLYWYRQAAGRGLQLLFYSVGIGQISSEVPQNLSASRPQDRQFILSSKKLLLSDSGFYLCAWGDRLNTEAFFGQGTRLTVV.

The chain links TRBV5-1 to TRBJ1-4; D is unresolved. Trimming left V 0 bases short and J 7 bases short, with 7 bases between. This CDR3 comprises 13 residues. CDR1 and CDR2 from the germline V gene are SGHRS and YFSETQ. The CDR3 sequence is CASSLEPFEKLFF. The CDR3 DNA sequence: TGCGCCAGCAGCTTGGAGCCCTTTGAAAAACTGTTTTTT.

As DNA, the CDR3 is TGTGCCAGCACATCAGGGGAGGGCACTGAAGCTTTCTTT. Translated, it gives CASTSGEGTEAFF. V and J are TRBV5-6 and TRBJ1-1, with a possible D match to TRBD1 (6 bases). Between the trimmed V and J ends, which lost 6 bases and 4 bases, there was a span of 13 bases. The CDR3 consists of 13 residues. From germline, CDR1 is SGHDT and CDR2 YYEEEE.

The chain couples TRBV19 to TRBJ2-4, with TRBD2 matching over 13 bases. The trim removed 7 bases at V and 2 bases at J, leaving 5 bases unmatched. This CDR3 is built from 16 residues. Germline lookup yields CDR1 LNHDA and CDR2 SQIVND (reference sequence). The CDR3 coding sequence is TGTGCCAGTACCACCGGGACTAGCGGGACCAAAAACATTCAGTACTTC. Translating gives CASTTGTSGTKNIQYF.

The V and J genes are TRBV6-5 and TRBJ1-2, with 9 bases identical to TRBD1. The CDR3 has 13 amino acids. Unmatched junction bases numbered 3, after V lost 6 bases and J lost 4 bases. Germline CDR1 reads MNHEY; CDR2 reads SVGAGI. The CDR3 loop reads CASRGQGGYGYTF. The CDR3 coding sequence is TGTGCCAGCAGGGGACAGGGCGGCTATGGCTACACCTTC.

CDR3 protein: CASSSTQGLAEQFF. Here the CDR3 DNA reads TGTGCCAGCAGCTCGACACAGGGTTTGGCTGAGCAGTTCTTC. The rearrangement joins TRBV7-9 to TRBJ2-1; D possibly corresponds to TRBD1 (6 bases). Germline assignment: CDR1 SEHNR and CDR2 FQNEAQ (reference sequence). With 4 bases removed from V and 9 bases from J, the gap between germline ends came to 16 bases. The CDR3 consists of 14 residues.

This CDR3 is CASSLVAGATDTQYF. CDR3 in DNA: TGTGCCAGCAGCTTAGTCGCGGGGGCCACAGATACGCAGTATTTT. The V call is TRBV11-2, the J call TRBJ2-3, with D maybe TRBD2 (7 bases). Per the germline V gene, CDR1 is SGHAT and CDR2 is FQNNGV. V gave up 1 base and J gave up 2 bases, with 10 bases separating them. This CDR3 has 15 residues. The full variable domain, its missing parts supplied by reference TRBV11-2 and TRBJ2-3, is EAGVAQSPRYKIIEKRQSVAFWCNPISGHATLYWYQQILGQGPKLLIQFQNNGVVDDSQLPKDRFSAERLKGVDSTLKIQPAKLEDSAVYLCASSLVAGATDTQYFGPGTRLTVL.

This clone has at least ten counts. This chain links TRBV7-9 with TRBJ1-4; no clear D. V lost 5 bases to trimming and J lost 8 bases, with 18 bases between them. Germline loops: CDR1 SEHNR, CDR2 FQNEAQ (reference sequence). The CDR3 consists of 15 residues. In DNA form, the CDR3 reads TGTGCCAGCAGCCCTTCTGGCGCGGCCGAGGAAAAACTGTTTTTT. Translated: CASSPSGAAEEKLFF.

V usage is TRBV19 and J usage is TRBJ1-2; a weak D match, TRBD1 (5 bases). With 9 bases removed from V and 3 bases from J, the gap between germline ends came to 17 bases. CDR3 size: 14 residues. The V gene's germline CDR1 is LNHDA and CDR2 SQIVND (reference sequence). DNA of the CDR3: TGTGCCAGCTCGAAGAGGGGAGGCTACTATGGCTACACCTTC. Protein: CASSKRGGYYGYTF.

The rearrangement joins TRBV2 to TRBJ1-2, with TRBD1 as a possible D gene (6 bases). This CDR3 comprises 13 residues. V lost 0 bases and J 4 bases, leaving 6 bases between the germline ends. Per the germline V gene, CDR1 is SNHLY and CDR2 is FYNNEI. The CDR3 DNA is TGTGCCAGCAGTGAAGCGGACAGCTATGGCTACACCTTC. Encoded protein: CASSEADSYGYTF.

The rearrangement links TRBV30 to TRBJ2-2, with 7 bases identical to TRBD2. Germline CDR1 and CDR2: GTSNPN and SVGIG (reference sequence). V lost 8 bases and J lost 1; bases outside the gene matches: 7. The CDR3 has 14 residues. Here the CDR3 DNA reads TGTGCCCAAGGGAAGCGGGGGAACACCGGGGAGCTGTTTTTT. It yields the protein CAQGKRGNTGELFF.

V and J are TRBV2 and TRBJ1-5; D is unresolved. Germline CDR1 is SNHLY and CDR2 is FYNNEI. V shed 4 bases and J shed 1 base, with 5 bases lying between them. This CDR3 contains 13 residues. The CDR3 protein is CASSALSNQPQHF. CDR3 sequence (DNA): TGTGCCAGCAGTGCCCTAAGCAATCAGCCCCAGCATTTT.

Worth noting for this clone: Other nucleotide sequences from this sample produce the same CDR3. The chain is built from TRBV14 and TRBJ1-1; D remains ambiguous. Germline assignment: CDR1 SGHDN and CDR2 FVKESK. This CDR3 is built from 13 residues. The V gene lost 0 bases and the J gene lost 1 base, with 3 bases spanning the gap. CDR3 nucleotides: TGTGCCAGCAGCCAAGACCAGAACACTGAAGCTTTCTTT. It yields the protein CASSQDQNTEAFF.

The chain combines TRBV3-1 (or the pseudogene TRBV3-2) with TRBJ2-7; TRBD1 matches 10 bases. The CDR3 sequence is 15 residues long. Germline V gives CDR1 LGHDT, CDR2 YNNKEL (reference sequence). V gave up 3 bases and J gave up 5 bases; unmatched junction bases: 7. CDR3 sequence: CASSHPDRGLHEQYF. In DNA form, the CDR3 reads TGTGCCAGCAGCCATCCCGACAGGGGGCTCCACGAGCAGTACTTC.

This chain joins TRBV5-1 and TRBJ2-5; no firm D call. V was trimmed by 0 bases and J by 0 bases, leaving 9 bases between them. The V gene's germline CDR1 is SGHRS and CDR2 YFSETQ. This CDR3 spans 15 amino acids. CDR3 nucleotides: TGCGCCAGCAGCTTGGCGTCCGAGGACCAAGAGACCCAGTACTTC. This translates into CASSLASEDQETQYF.

The chain couples TRBV5-1 to TRBJ2-3; D is ambiguous. The V gene's germline CDR1 is SGHRS and CDR2 YFSETQ. This CDR3 is built from 13 residues. Trimming took 5 bases from V and 1 from J, leaving 8 bases between them. The CDR3 region has the DNA TGCGCCAGCAGTTTTACACGCACAGATACGCAGTATTTT. This gives the protein CASSFTRTDTQYF.

The chain links TRBV7-9 to TRBJ1-2; a weak D match, TRBD1 (5 bases). The CDR3 extends over 13 amino acids. V was shortened by 1 base and J by 9 bases, with 12 bases between the two germline ends. CDR1 and CDR2 from the germline V gene are SEHNR and FQNEAQ (reference sequence). DNA of the CDR3: TGTGCCAGCAGCTTAGAGGCAGGGTTGAGCTACACCTTC. Translated: CASSLEAGLSYTF.

V usage is TRBV6-5 and J usage is TRBJ2-7; a weak D match, TRBD2 (5 bases). The V and J ends lost 8 bases and 0 bases respectively, with 14 bases between them. CDR1 and CDR2 (germline): MNHEY, SVGAGI. The CDR3 length is 14 residues. CDR3 DNA: TGTGCCAGCTTCGTCGACGGGGTCTCCTACGAGCAGTACTTC. Its protein is CASFVDGVSYEQYF.

This clone was counted only a few times. The chain couples TRBV11-2 to TRBJ2-7; 9 bases agree with TRBD1. The germline CDR1 and CDR2 sequences are SGHAT and FQNNGV. The CDR3 sequence is 15 residues long. Losses at the gene ends were 4 bases for V and 5 bases for J; bases not matched to a gene: 9. CDR3 residues: CASSSSGTGIHEQYF. The CDR3 coding sequence is TGTGCCAGCAGCTCCTCCGGGACAGGGATCCACGAGCAGTACTTC.

The V call is TRBV4-2, the J call TRBJ2-3; a weak D match, TRBD2 (6 bases). This CDR3 region has 13 residues. Germline assignment: CDR1 LGHNA and CDR2 YNFKEQ. V was pared by 1 base and J by 6 bases, with 8 bases between. Here the CDR3 reads CASSQVREDTQYF. The CDR3, as DNA: TGTGCCAGCAGCCAAGTCCGGGAGGATACGCAGTATTTT.

In this sample, this clone turned up once. The chain couples TRBV5-5 to TRBJ2-2; 10 positions agree with TRBD2. CDR3 size: 19 residues. Trimming removed 1 base from V and 5 bases from J; junction bases left unmatched: 14. The germline gives CDR1 SGHKS, CDR2 YYEKEE (reference sequence). In DNA form, the CDR3 reads TGTGCCAGCAGCTTGTGGCCACGCAAAGCGGGGGGGAGGACCGGGGAGCTGTTTTTT. Encoded protein: CASSLWPRKAGGRTGELFF.

The chain recombines TRBV9 with TRBJ1-2, with 8 bases lining up with TRBD1. The V gene end was trimmed by 0 bases and the J gene end by 0 bases; junction bases not matched to a gene: 10. The CDR3 totals 18 residues. Germline values: CDR1 SGDLS, CDR2 YYNGEE. The CDR3 loop is CASSVEANRGSANYGYTF. The CDR3 region has the DNA TGTGCCAGCAGCGTAGAGGCCAACAGGGGGTCAGCTAACTATGGCTACACCTTC.

V and J are TRBV12-3 or TRBV12-4 and TRBJ1-6; D is undetermined. Trimming removed 5 bases at V and 8 bases at J, with 7 bases between. The CDR3 consists of 12 residues. CDR3 nucleotides: TGTGCCAGCAGTCAGGTAGATTCACCCCTCCACTTT. Protein product: CASSQVDSPLHF.

The chain uses TRBV28 and TRBJ1-1; perhaps TRBD1 as D (5 bases). The CDR3 spans 14 residues. The V gene lost 5 bases and the J gene lost 0 bases, with 10 bases spanning the gap. In germline, CDR1 is MDHEN, CDR2 SYDVKM. This CDR3 is CASSLGLLNTEAFF. The CDR3 DNA sequence: TGTGCCAGCAGTCTGGGGCTGTTGAACACTGAAGCTTTCTTT.

V usage is TRBV6-5 and J usage is TRBJ2-2; weak D call: TRBD2 (7 bases). The V end was cut by 7 bases, the J end by 6 bases, with 12 bases between. The germline V gene has CDR1 MNHEY and CDR2 SVGAGI. This CDR3 has 13 residues. CDR3 DNA: TGTGCCAGCATTCGGGGGGCCGCCGGGGAGCTGTTTTTT. Amino acid sequence: CASIRGAAGELFF.